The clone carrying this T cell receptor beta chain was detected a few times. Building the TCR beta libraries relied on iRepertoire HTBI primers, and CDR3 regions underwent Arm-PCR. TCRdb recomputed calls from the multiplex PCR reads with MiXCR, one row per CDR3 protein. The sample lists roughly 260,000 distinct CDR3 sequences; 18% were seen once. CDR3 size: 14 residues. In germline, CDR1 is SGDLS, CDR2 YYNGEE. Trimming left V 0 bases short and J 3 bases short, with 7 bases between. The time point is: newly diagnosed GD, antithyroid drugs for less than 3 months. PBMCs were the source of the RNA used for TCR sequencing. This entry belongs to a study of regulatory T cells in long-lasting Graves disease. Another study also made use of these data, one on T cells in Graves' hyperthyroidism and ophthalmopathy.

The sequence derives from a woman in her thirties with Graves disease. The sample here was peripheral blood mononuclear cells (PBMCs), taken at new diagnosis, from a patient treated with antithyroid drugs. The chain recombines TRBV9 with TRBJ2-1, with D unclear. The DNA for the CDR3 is TGTGCCAGCAGCGTAGTCTCCAGCTACAATGAGCAGTTCTTC. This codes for CASSVVSSYNEQFF.